Below, 30 T cell receptor beta chains from the same sample are listed, as sequenced in a study of shared clonotypes between healthy human individuals. The method was immunoSEQ multiplex PCR; TCRdb's version includes in-frame clones alone and lacks a portion of them. The sample contains more than 600,000 clones, 92% of which appear only once. CD8 cells regarded as naive lacked CD45RO, were positively chosen for CCR7, and omitted terminally differentiated effector memory CD45RA+ cells. Source material: naive CD8+ T cells sorted from blood. These receptors were collected from a man aged 25 to 40 in good health.

The chain has TRBV7-2 and TRBJ2-2; D is uncertain. Trimming left V 1 base short and J 4 bases short, with 13 bases between. This CDR3 region has 16 residues. Germline loops: CDR1 SGHTA, CDR2 FQGNSA. CDR3 nucleotides: TGTGCCAGCAGCTTAGAGGTCAGGTTGGGCACCGGGGAGCTGTTTTTT. Protein sequence: CASSLEVRLGTGELFF.

The chain joins TRBV10-2 to TRBJ2-1; D unclear. This CDR3 contains 12 residues. With 6 bases removed from V and 4 bases from J, the gap between germline ends came to 7 bases. Germline values: CDR1 WSHSY, CDR2 SAAADI. This chain's CDR3 is CASSGIYNEQFF. The CDR3 DNA sequence: TGCGCCAGCAGCGGTATATACAATGAGCAGTTCTTC.

Note on this clone: This CDR3 is also generated by other DNA sequences in the sample. The V call is TRBV2, the J call TRBJ1-5; TRBD1 might be the D (5 bases). Trimming took 8 bases from V and 6 from J, leaving 5 bases between them. The CDR3 is 10 amino acids. Germline V gene sequence: CDR1 SNHLY, CDR2 FYNNEI. This CDR3 reads CASGGQPQHF. CDR3 DNA: TGTGCCAGCGGGGGTCAGCCCCAGCATTTT. Full variable domain (remainder filled in from reference TRBV2 and TRBJ1-5): EPEVTQTPSHQVTQMGQEVILRCVPISNHLYFYWYRQILGQKVEFLVSFYNNEISEKSEIFDDQFSVERPDGSNFTLKIRSTKLEDSAMYFCASGGQPQHFGDGTRLSIL.

J is TRBJ2-1 and V is TRBV6-1; TRBD2 is a possible D gene (5 bases). The V gene's germline CDR1 is MNHNS and CDR2 SASEGT. This CDR3 comprises 13 residues. Deletions cut 5 bases from V and 8 bases from J, with 13 bases between. For the CDR3, the DNA is TGTGCCAGCAGTCGGGGTAGACCCGATGAGCAGTTCTTC. This codes for CASSRGRPDEQFF.

The V and J genes are TRBV15 and TRBJ2-1; unclear D gene. This CDR3 region has 14 residues. Germline lookup yields CDR1 LNHNV and CDR2 YYDKDF (reference sequence). Trimming took 0 bases from V and 4 from J, leaving 7 bases between them. CDR3 loop: CATSRDNEYNEQFF. CDR3 coding DNA: TGTGCCACCAGCAGAGATAATGAGTACAATGAGCAGTTCTTC.

The rearrangement uses TRBV27 and TRBJ1-1; D ambiguous. The CDR3 extends over 14 amino acids. The germline V and J ends were trimmed by 5 bases and 4 bases, with 14 bases remaining between them. Germline CDR1 and CDR2: MNHEY and SMNVEV (reference sequence). In nucleotides, the CDR3 is TGTGCCAGCAGTCACCAAAGGGTGAGCACTGAAGCTTTCTTT. It codes for CASSHQRVSTEAFF.

The table lists this clone with a few counts. The same CDR3 is also encoded by other DNA sequences in this sample. The chain has TRBV2 and TRBJ2-1, with D unresolved. Per germline, CDR1 SNHLY and CDR2 FYNNEI. V lost 6 bases and J 7 bases, leaving 4 bases between the germline ends. This CDR3 has 10 residues. CDR3 amino acids: CASRGNEQFF. CDR3 bases: TGTGCCAGCAGGGGTAATGAGCAGTTCTTC.

The chain recombines TRBV11-2 with TRBJ2-1; D unresolved. V gave up 4 bases and J gave up 9 bases, with 22 bases separating them. Germline values: CDR1 SGHAT, CDR2 FQNNGV. This CDR3 contains 16 residues. CDR3: CASSSHSGRAAGEQFF. In nucleotides, the CDR3 is TGTGCCAGCAGCTCCCATTCTGGTCGGGCGGCCGGTGAGCAGTTCTTC.

This rearrangement joins TRBV6-5 to TRBJ2-3; D not resolved. This CDR3 has 13 amino acids. Germline CDR1 reads MNHEY; CDR2 reads SVGAGI. Trimming took 0 bases from V and 3 from J, leaving 4 bases between them. The CDR3: CASSYSLTDTQYF. The CDR3 nucleotides read TGTGCCAGCAGTTACTCGTTAACAGATACGCAGTATTTT.

Notes on this clone: Different DNA sequences within this sample yield the same CDR3. The chain couples TRBV29-1 to TRBJ2-1; D is unresolved. The CDR3 extends over 13 amino acids. The germline V and J ends were trimmed by 3 bases and 3 bases, with 9 bases remaining between them. The germline gives CDR1 SQVTM, CDR2 ANQGSEA. CDR3 region: CSVEAADYNEQFF. The CDR3 DNA follows: TGCAGCGTTGAGGCTGCCGACTACAATGAGCAGTTCTTC.

Note on this clone: This sample also contains other DNA sequences that code for the same CDR3. The J gene is TRBJ2-2, the V gene TRBV29-1; 7 bases agree with TRBD1. This CDR3 is 13 amino acids long. Germline values: CDR1 SQVTM, CDR2 ANQGSEA. J was trimmed by 5 bases and V by 4 bases; bases with no gene match: 4. CDR3 coding DNA: TGCAGCGTTGCCCGGACAGGAACCGGGGAGCTGTTTTTT. Translation gives CSVARTGTGELFF.

The rearrangement links TRBV5-5 to TRBJ1-2, with 8 bases matching TRBD1. The CDR3 has 14 amino acids. After removal of 2 bases from V and 4 bases from J, the junction contained 4 bases not matched to a gene. CDR1 is SGHKS and CDR2 is YYEKEE in the germline V gene (reference sequence). The CDR3 loop reads CASSLRTGSYGYTF. Written as DNA, the CDR3 is TGTGCCAGCAGCTTACGGACAGGGAGCTATGGCTACACCTTC.

The V call is TRBV7-2, the J call TRBJ2-3; 13 positions match TRBD2. J was trimmed by 3 bases and V by 4 bases; bases with no gene match: 10. Per germline, CDR1 SGHTA and CDR2 FQGNSA. The length of the CDR3 is 18 residues. Written as DNA, the CDR3 is TGTGCCAGCAGCTCCCCGACTAGCGGGAGGTTCGGAACAGATACGCAGTATTTT. Encoded protein: CASSSPTSGRFGTDTQYF.

The rearrangement links TRBV6-5 to TRBJ1-1, with no clear D. Looked up from germline, CDR1 is MNHEY and CDR2 is SVGAGI. V dropped 2 bases and J dropped 5 bases, with 9 bases sitting between them. The CDR3 has 13 residues. The CDR3 loop is CASSYKLATEAFF. The CDR3 coding sequence is TGTGCCAGCAGTTACAAACTAGCGACTGAAGCTTTCTTT.

This clone was seen only once. The J gene is TRBJ1-1, the V gene TRBV5-1; TRBD1 is a possible D gene (5 bases). The germline V gene has CDR1 SGHRS and CDR2 YFSETQ. V lost 4 bases to trimming and J lost 1 base, with 11 bases between them. The CDR3 runs 14 residues. The CDR3 DNA sequence: TGCGCCAGCAGCCCGCAGGGTGGGAACACTGAAGCTTTCTTT. It is translated as CASSPQGGNTEAFF.

The rearrangement links TRBV2 to TRBJ2-7, with TRBD2 matching over 7 bases. The CDR3 totals 16 residues. The junction had 11 bases not matched to a gene; V was cut back by 4 bases and J by 2 bases. Germline values: CDR1 SNHLY, CDR2 FYNNEI. The CDR3 DNA sequence: TGTGCCAGCAGTGGCTATGGGACTATAGGGGCCTACGAGCAGTACTTC. It yields the protein CASSGYGTIGAYEQYF. Filled out from reference TRBV2 and TRBJ2-7, the complete variable domain reads EPEVTQTPSHQVTQMGQEVILRCVPISNHLYFYWYRQILGQKVEFLVSFYNNEISEKSEIFDDQFSVERPDGSNFTLKIRSTKLEDSAMYFCASSGYGTIGAYEQYFGPGTRLTVT.

This clone has just a few counts. The rearrangement links TRBV28 to TRBJ2-7, with 8 positions matching TRBD2. CDR1 and CDR2 (germline): MDHEN, SYDVKM. V gave up 5 bases and J gave up 4 bases; unmatched junction bases: 13. This CDR3 comprises 16 residues. The CDR3 nucleotides are TGTGCCAGCAGTGCACTCTCCGGGACTAGTTGGTACGAGCAGTACTTC. Translation: CASSALSGTSWYEQYF.

This chain links TRBV28 with TRBJ2-3, with 8 bases identical to TRBD2. The junction had 13 bases not matched to a gene; V was cut back by 5 bases and J by 6 bases. CDR1 is MDHEN and CDR2 is SYDVKM in the germline V gene. This CDR3 region has 16 residues. The CDR3 sequence is CASSSPGGPSEDTQYF. Written as DNA, the CDR3 is TGTGCCAGCAGTAGCCCGGGAGGGCCGTCGGAGGATACGCAGTATTTT.

This chain connects TRBV13 to TRBJ2-3; TRBD2 aligns across 11 bases. Germline lookup yields CDR1 PRHDT and CDR2 FYEKMQ (reference sequence). The CDR3 spans 21 residues. Trimming removed 4 bases from V and 2 bases from J; junction bases left unmatched: 20. CDR3 DNA: TGTGCCAGCAGCTCCCAGGGTTCACGACTAGCGGGGTTAGCTCACACAGATACGCAGTATTTT. Its protein product is CASSSQGSRLAGLAHTDTQYF.

This clone has just one count. The chain joins TRBV7-9 to TRBJ2-7; 10 bases fit TRBD2. Germline V gene data show CDR1 as SEHNR and CDR2 as FQNEAQ (reference sequence). J gave up 5 bases and V 5 bases, and 12 bases lay outside the gene matches. CDR3 size: 16 residues. The CDR3 coding sequence is TGTGCCAGCAGCCGCCTACCTAGCGGGAGCGTCGACGAGCAGTACTTC. It codes for CASSRLPSGSVDEQYF.

This clone was counted a single time. The CDR3 bases are TGCGCCAGCAGCCAAGACCAAGGGGTGTACAATGAGCAGTTCTTC. Encoded protein: CASSQDQGVYNEQFF. The rearrangement joins TRBV4-1 to TRBJ2-1; tentatively, D is TRBD1 (5 bases). Trimming left V 0 bases short and J 4 bases short, with 10 bases between. This CDR3 is built from 15 residues. The germline V gene has CDR1 MGHRA and CDR2 YSYEKL.

This chain joins TRBV28 and TRBJ1-1; 10 bases are shared with TRBD1. With 3 bases clipped from V and 4 bases from J, the junction kept 11 bases outside the gene matches. The CDR3 loop spans 17 amino acids. CDR1 and CDR2 (germline): MDHEN, SYDVKM. The CDR3 sequence: CASSFRPGQGPGTEAFF. The CDR3 bases are TGTGCCAGCAGTTTTCGTCCGGGACAGGGGCCGGGCACTGAAGCTTTCTTT.

The rearrangement uses TRBV7-9 and TRBJ2-1; 7 bases match TRBD1. J lost 5 bases, V lost 5 bases, and 6 bases had no gene match. The germline V gene has CDR1 SEHNR and CDR2 FQNEAQ (reference sequence). The CDR3 spans 14 residues. CDR3 nucleotide sequence: TGTGCCAGCAGCCCCGTAGACAGGGACAATGAGCAGTTCTTC. Protein product: CASSPVDRDNEQFF. Based on the CDR3 plus reference TRBV7-9 and TRBJ2-1, the full variable domain is DTGVSQNPRHKITKRGQNVTFRCDPISEHNRLYWYRQTLGQGPEFLTYFQNEAQLEKSRLLSDRFSAERPKGSFSTLEIQRTEQGDSAMYLCASSPVDRDNEQFFGPGTRLTVL.

The rearrangement uses TRBV7-9 and TRBJ2-2, with D hard to call. The length of the CDR3 is 13 residues. Germline-derived CDR1 and CDR2 are SEHNR and FQNEAQ (reference sequence). V was shortened by 1 base and J by 6 bases, with 6 bases between the two germline ends. CDR3 nucleotides: TGTGCCAGCAGCTTAGAACGGGCCGGGGAGCTGTTTTTT. Its translation: CASSLERAGELFF. The whole variable domain, filled in from reference TRBV7-9 and TRBJ2-2, reads DTGVSQNPRHKITKRGQNVTFRCDPISEHNRLYWYRQTLGQGPEFLTYFQNEAQLEKSRLLSDRFSAERPKGSFSTLEIQRTEQGDSAMYLCASSLERAGELFFGEGSRLTVL.

This chain connects TRBV15 to TRBJ1-5; 7 nucleotides match TRBD1. Losses at the gene ends were 0 bases for V and 9 bases for J; bases not matched to a gene: 2. The CDR3 length is 13 residues. Germline CDR1 is LNHNV and CDR2 is YYDKDF (reference sequence). The CDR3, as DNA: TGTGCCACCAGCAGAGACCGGACAGGGCCCCAGCATTTT. This codes for CATSRDRTGPQHF.

This rearrangement joins TRBV7-6 to TRBJ2-5; D is undetermined. This CDR3 has 14 amino acids. Germline V gives CDR1 SGHVS, CDR2 FNYEAQ. V was shortened by 3 bases and J by 5 bases, with 13 bases between the two germline ends. Here the CDR3 DNA reads TGTGCCAGCAGCTTGACTGGGCCTTTGGAGACCCAGTACTTC. It translates to CASSLTGPLETQYF.

The chain is built from TRBV27 and TRBJ1-5; tentative D call: TRBD1 (6 bases). The CDR3 covers 15 residues. Germline V gene lookup returns CDR1 MNHEY and CDR2 SMNVEV (reference sequence). Trimming shortened V by 6 bases and J by 3 bases, and 15 bases separated the two germline ends. CDR3 in DNA: TGTGCCAGCAGACTATCGGACAGCCCCAATCAGCCCCAGCATTTT. It specifies CASRLSDSPNQPQHF.

The V call is TRBV29-1, the J call TRBJ1-4; D is possibly TRBD1 (5 bases). Trimming pared 6 bases from V and 7 bases from J, leaving 15 bases between. The CDR3 has 13 residues. CDR1 is SQVTM and CDR2 is ANQGSEA in the germline V gene. Here the CDR3 reads CSVAGGLGEKLFF. Here the CDR3 DNA reads TGCAGCGTGGCGGGGGGATTGGGTGAAAAACTGTTTTTT. Filled out from reference TRBV29-1 and TRBJ1-4, the complete variable domain reads SAVISQKPSRDICQRGTSLTIQCQVDSQVTMMFWYRQQPGQSLTLIATANQGSEATYESGFVIDKFPISRPNLTFSTLTVSNMSPEDSSIYLCSVAGGLGEKLFFGSGTQLSVL.

V and J are TRBV6-1 and TRBJ2-3; the D is unclear. CDR1 is MNHNS and CDR2 is SASEGT in the germline V gene. CDR3 size: 12 residues. With 4 bases removed from V and 6 bases from J, the gap between germline ends came to 8 bases. The chain's CDR3 is CASSGLGDTQYF. The CDR3, as DNA: TGTGCCAGCAGTGGCCTTGGGGATACGCAGTATTTT.

DNA of the CDR3: TGTGCCAGCAGTGAACCCCAGAAGGGGTACAATGAGCAGTTCTTC. This codes for CASSEPQKGYNEQFF. The V gene is TRBV25-1, the J gene TRBJ2-1, with D possibly matching TRBD1 (5 bases). Trimming removed 2 bases at V and 4 bases at J, with 12 bases between. In germline, CDR1 is MGHDK, CDR2 SYGVNS. The CDR3 sequence is 15 residues long.